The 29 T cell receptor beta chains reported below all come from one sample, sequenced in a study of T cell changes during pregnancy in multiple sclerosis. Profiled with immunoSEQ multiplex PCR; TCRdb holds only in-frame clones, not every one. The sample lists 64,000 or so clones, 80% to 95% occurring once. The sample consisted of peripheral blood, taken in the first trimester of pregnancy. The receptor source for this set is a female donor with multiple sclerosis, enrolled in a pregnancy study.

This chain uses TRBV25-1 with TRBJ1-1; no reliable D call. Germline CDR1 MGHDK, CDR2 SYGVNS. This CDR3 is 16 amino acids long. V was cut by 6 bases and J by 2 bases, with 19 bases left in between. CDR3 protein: CASRSSNGAQNTEAFF. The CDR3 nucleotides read TGTGCCAGCAGGTCTTCAAACGGTGCCCAAAACACTGAAGCTTTCTTT.

Here the CDR3 reads CASSPSDGIGYTF. The CDR3 DNA reads TGTGCCAGCAGCCCTAGCGATGGGATTGGCTACACCTTC. The chain carries TRBV14 and TRBJ1-2; D is unclear. V was pared by 4 bases and J by 7 bases, with 13 bases between. CDR1 is SGHDN, CDR2 FVKESK, per germline. The length of the CDR3 is 13 residues.

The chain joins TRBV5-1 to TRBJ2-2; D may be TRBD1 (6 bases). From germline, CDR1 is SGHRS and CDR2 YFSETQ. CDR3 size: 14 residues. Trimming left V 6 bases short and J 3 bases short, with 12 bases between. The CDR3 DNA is TGCGCCAGCACCTCAGGGGTGCACACCGGGGAGCTGTTTTTT. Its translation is CASTSGVHTGELFF. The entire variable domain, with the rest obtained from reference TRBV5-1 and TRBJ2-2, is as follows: KAGVTQTPRYLIKTRGQQVTLSCSPISGHRSVSWYQQTPGQGLQFLFEYFSETQRNKGNFPGRFSGRQFSNSRSEMNVSTLELGDSALYLCASTSGVHTGELFFGEGSRLTVL.

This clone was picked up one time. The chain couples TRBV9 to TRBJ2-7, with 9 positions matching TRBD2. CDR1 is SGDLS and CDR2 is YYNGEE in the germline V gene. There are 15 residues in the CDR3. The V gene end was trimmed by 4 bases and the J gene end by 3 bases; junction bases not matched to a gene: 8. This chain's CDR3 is CASSPWAGGGYEQYF. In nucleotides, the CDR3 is TGTGCCAGCAGCCCCTGGGCGGGAGGGGGCTACGAGCAGTACTTC.

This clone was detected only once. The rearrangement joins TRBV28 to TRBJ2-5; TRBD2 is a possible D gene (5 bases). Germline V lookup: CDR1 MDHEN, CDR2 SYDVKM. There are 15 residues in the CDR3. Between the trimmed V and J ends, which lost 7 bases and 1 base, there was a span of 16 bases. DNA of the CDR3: TGTGCCAGCACCCGGGGTGGGCTGCCCCAAGAGACCCAGTACTTC. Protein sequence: CASTRGGLPQETQYF.

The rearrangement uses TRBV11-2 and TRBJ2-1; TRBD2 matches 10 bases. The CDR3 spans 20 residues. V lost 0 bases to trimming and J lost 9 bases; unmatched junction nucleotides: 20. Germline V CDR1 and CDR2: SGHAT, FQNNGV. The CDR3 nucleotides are TGTGCCAGCAGCTTAGATCGAAGAACTCAACTAGCGGGAAGAAGGGGTGAGCAGTTCTTC. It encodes CASSLDRRTQLAGRRGEQFF.

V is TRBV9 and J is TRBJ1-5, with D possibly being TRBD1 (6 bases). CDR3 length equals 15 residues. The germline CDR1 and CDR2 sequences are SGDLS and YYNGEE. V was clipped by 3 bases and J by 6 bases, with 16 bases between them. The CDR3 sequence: CASSADFRGAQPQHF. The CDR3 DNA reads TGTGCCAGCAGCGCAGACTTCAGGGGCGCTCAGCCCCAGCATTTT.

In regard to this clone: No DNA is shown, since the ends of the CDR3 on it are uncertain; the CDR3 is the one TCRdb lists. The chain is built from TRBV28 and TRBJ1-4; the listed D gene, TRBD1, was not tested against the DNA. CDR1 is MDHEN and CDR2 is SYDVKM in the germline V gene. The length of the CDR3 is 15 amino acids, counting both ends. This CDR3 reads CASSTSGQGAEKLFF.

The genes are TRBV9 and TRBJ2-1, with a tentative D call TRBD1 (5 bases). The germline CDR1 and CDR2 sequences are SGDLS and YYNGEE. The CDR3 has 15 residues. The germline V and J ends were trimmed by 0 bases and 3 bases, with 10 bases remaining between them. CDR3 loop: CASSVGMGLYNEQFF. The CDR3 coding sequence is TGTGCCAGCAGCGTAGGAATGGGGCTCTACAATGAGCAGTTCTTC.

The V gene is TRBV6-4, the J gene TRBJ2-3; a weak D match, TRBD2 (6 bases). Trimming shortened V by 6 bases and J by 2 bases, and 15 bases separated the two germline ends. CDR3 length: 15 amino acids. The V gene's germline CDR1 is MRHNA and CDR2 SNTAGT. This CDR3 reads CASSDRAGATDTQYF. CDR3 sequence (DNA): TGTGCCAGCAGCGACCGAGCGGGTGCCACAGATACGCAGTATTTT.

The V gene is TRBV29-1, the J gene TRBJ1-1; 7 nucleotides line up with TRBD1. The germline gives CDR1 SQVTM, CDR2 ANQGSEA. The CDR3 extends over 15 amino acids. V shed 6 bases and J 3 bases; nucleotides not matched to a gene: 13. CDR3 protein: CSVPRGWGRDTEAFF. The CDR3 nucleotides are TGCAGCGTCCCCAGGGGGTGGGGAAGGGACACTGAAGCTTTCTTT.

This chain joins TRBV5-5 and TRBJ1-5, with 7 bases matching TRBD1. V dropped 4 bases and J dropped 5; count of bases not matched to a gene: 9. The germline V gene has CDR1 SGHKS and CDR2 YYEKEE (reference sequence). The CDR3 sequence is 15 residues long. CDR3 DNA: TGTGCCAGCAGCCTAGGGACAGCTGTCTATCAGCCCCAGCATTTT. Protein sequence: CASSLGTAVYQPQHF.

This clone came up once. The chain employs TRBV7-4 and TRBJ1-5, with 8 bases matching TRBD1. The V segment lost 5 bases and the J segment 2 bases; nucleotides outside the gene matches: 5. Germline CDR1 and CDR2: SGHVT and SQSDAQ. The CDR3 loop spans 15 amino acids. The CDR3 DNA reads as TGTGCCAGCAGCGGAGGACAGGGAGGCAATCAGCCCCAGCATTTT. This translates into CASSGGQGGNQPQHF.

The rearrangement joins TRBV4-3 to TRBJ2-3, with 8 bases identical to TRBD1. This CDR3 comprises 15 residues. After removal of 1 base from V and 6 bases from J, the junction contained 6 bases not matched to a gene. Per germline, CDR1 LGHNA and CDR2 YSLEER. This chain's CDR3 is CASSQGRGQGDTQYF. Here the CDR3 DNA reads TGCGCCAGCAGCCAAGGCAGGGGGCAGGGGGATACGCAGTATTTT.

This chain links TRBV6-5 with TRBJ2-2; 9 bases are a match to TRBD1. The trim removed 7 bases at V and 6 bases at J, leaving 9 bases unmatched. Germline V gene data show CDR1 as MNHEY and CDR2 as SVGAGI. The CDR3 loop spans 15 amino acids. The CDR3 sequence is CASTRTGGRAGELFF. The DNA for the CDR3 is TGTGCCAGCACCCGAACAGGGGGCAGAGCCGGGGAGCTGTTTTTT.

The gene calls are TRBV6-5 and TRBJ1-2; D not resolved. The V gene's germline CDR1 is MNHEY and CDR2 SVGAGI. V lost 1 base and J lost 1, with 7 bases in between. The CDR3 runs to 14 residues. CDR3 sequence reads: CASSYFKSNYGYTF. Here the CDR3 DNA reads TGTGCCAGCAGTTACTTTAAGAGTAACTATGGCTACACCTTC.

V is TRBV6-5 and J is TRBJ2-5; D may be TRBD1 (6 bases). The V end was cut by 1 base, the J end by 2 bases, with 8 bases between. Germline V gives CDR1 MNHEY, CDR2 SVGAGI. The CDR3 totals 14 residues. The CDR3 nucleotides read TGTGCCAGCAGTTACTATAGGGGGCAAGAGACCCAGTACTTC. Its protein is CASSYYRGQETQYF.

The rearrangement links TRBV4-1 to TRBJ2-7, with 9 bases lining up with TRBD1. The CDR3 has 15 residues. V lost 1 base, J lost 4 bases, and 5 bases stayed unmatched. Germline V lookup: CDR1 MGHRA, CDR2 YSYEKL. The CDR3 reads CASSQGGQGRYEQYF. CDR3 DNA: TGCGCCAGCAGCCAAGGTGGACAGGGGAGATACGAGCAGTACTTC.

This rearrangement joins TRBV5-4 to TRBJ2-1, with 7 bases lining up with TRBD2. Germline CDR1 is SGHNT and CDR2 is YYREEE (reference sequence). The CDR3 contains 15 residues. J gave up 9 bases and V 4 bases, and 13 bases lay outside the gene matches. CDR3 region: CASSDPSGPSGEQFF. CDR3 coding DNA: TGTGCCAGCAGCGATCCTAGCGGCCCCTCCGGTGAGCAGTTCTTC.

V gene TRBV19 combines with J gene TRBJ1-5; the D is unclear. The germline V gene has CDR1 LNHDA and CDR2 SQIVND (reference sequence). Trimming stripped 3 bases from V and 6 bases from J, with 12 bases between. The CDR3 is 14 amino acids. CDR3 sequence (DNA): TGTGCCAGTAGTATCGGGTCAGGAGGTCAGCCCCAGCATTTT. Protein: CASSIGSGGQPQHF.

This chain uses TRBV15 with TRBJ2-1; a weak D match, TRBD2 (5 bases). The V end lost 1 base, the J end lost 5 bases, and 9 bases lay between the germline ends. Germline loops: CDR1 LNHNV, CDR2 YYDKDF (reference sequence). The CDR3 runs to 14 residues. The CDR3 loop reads CATSRGTRHNEQFF. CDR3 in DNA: TGTGCCACCAGCAGAGGGACTCGCCACAATGAGCAGTTCTTC.

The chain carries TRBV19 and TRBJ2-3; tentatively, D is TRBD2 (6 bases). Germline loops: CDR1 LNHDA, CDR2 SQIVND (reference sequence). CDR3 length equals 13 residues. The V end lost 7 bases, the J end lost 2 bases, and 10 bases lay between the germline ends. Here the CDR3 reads CASIGTLTDTQYF. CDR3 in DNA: TGTGCCAGTATAGGGACTCTCACAGATACGCAGTATTTT.

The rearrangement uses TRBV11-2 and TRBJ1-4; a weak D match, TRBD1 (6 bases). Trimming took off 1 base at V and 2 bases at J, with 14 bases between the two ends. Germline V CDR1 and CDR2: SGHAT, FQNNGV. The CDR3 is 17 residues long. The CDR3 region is CASSLGIIGGTNEKLFF. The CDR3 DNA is TGTGCCAGCAGCTTAGGCATTATTGGGGGCACTAATGAAAAACTGTTTTTT.

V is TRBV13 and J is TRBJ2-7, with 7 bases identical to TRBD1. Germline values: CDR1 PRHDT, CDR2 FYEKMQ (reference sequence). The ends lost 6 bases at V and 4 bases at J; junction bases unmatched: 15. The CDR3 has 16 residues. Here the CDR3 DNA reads TGTGCCAGCAGTGTTTTTTCCGGGACAGCGATTTACGAGCAGTACTTC. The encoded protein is CASSVFSGTAIYEQYF.

CDR3 sequence: CASSLGATTFNNEQFF. In DNA, the CDR3 is TGTGCCAGCAGCTTAGGGGCGACTACCTTTAACAATGAGCAGTTCTTC. This chain connects TRBV7-2 to TRBJ2-1; D is perhaps TRBD2 (5 bases). V shed 1 base and J shed 5 bases, with 15 bases lying between them. The germline gives CDR1 SGHTA, CDR2 FQGNSA. CDR3 length: 16 residues.

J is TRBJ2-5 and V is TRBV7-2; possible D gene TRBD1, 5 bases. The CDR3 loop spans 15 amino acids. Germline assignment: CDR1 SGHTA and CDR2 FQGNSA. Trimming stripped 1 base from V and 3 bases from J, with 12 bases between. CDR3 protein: CASSLGALGEETQYF. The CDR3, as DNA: TGTGCCAGCAGCTTAGGGGCGTTAGGGGAAGAGACCCAGTACTTC.

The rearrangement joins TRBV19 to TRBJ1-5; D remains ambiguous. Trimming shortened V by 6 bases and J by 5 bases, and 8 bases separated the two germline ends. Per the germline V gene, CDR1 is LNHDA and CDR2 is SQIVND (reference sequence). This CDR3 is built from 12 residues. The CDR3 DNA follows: TGTGCCAGTAGCCACGAGCATCAGCCCCAGCATTTT. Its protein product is CASSHEHQPQHF.

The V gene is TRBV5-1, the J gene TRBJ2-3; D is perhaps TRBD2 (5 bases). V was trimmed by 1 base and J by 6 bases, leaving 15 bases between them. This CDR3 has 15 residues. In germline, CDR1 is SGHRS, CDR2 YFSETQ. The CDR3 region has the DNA TGCGCCAGCAGCTTGCAGGAGGCCCAATTTGATACGCAGTATTTT. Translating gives CASSLQEAQFDTQYF. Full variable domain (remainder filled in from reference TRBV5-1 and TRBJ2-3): KAGVTQTPRYLIKTRGQQVTLSCSPISGHRSVSWYQQTPGQGLQFLFEYFSETQRNKGNFPGRFSGRQFSNSRSEMNVSTLELGDSALYLCASSLQEAQFDTQYFGPGTRLTVL.

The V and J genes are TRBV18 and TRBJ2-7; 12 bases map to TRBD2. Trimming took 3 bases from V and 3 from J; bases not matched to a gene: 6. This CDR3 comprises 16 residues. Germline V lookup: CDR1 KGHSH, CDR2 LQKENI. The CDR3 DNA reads TGTGCCAGCTCACCGATTGTGACTAGCGGGAGCTACGAGCAGTACTTC. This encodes CASSPIVTSGSYEQYF.